This T cell receptor beta chain was identified during a study of neoadjuvant anti-PD-1 for oral cavity cancer. The data were produced by immunoSEQ multiplex PCR, yet TCRdb's version contains in-frame clones alone and is incomplete. The sample includes tens of thousands of clones, more than 70% of them seen just once. V lost 4 bases, J lost 3 bases, and 9 bases lay in between. The germline V gene encodes CDR1 MNHEY and CDR2 SMNVEV (reference sequence). The CDR3 runs to 13 residues. This TCR came from a person between 40 and 80 years old with oral cavity squamous cell carcinoma. The sample here was PBMCs, taken before nivolumab (anti-PD-1) treatment. The V and J genes are TRBV27 and TRBJ1-2; unclear D gene. CDR3 sequence: CASSSPGYYGYTF. CDR3 bases: TGTGCCAGCAGTTCCCCCGGCTACTATGGCTACACCTTC.